The entry that follows covers one T cell receptor beta chain sequence. The antigen remains unidentified. These data originate in a study of cytomegalovirus exposure and HLA in healthy donors. General observations from the study: Later examination showed HLA-associated TCR beta chains had greater clonal expansion than equally common others. Later genetic work tied a missense DCLRE1C variant to beta-chain V and J trimming. The study listed approximately 160 cytomegalovirus-associated TCR beta chains.

Primers for the PCR totalled 60 Vbeta and 13 Jbeta. Measured with immunoSEQ multiplex PCR; TCRdb has only the in-frame clones, and not every one. The profile shows 35,000 to 45,000 clones, roughly 47% of them singletons. CDR1 and CDR2 from the germline V gene are MNHNY and SVGAGI (reference sequence). Between the trimmed V and J ends, which lost 0 bases and 4 bases, there was a span of 9 bases. The CDR3 runs 14 residues. The source is a human donor in good health. The source material was PBMCs. J is TRBJ1-2 and V is TRBV6-6; unclear D gene. For the CDR3, the DNA is TGTGCCAGCAGTTACTCGAGCGGATTCTATGGCTACACCTTC. This encodes CASSYSSGFYGYTF.